This TCR beta chain is from a study of CD8 T cells in Susac syndrome. V shed 6 bases, J shed 3 bases, and the junction held 7 bases outside the gene matches. The CDR3 has 14 residues. Germline values: CDR1 LNHDA, CDR2 SQIVND (reference sequence). An input of roughly 0.5 to 1 ug of RNA was subjected to reverse transcription using random hexamers. It was immunoSEQ multiplex PCR that amplified TCR beta CDR3 across 54 Vbeta and 13 Jbeta. TCRdb fed the immunoSEQ multiplex PCR reads into MiXCR, producing one record per CDR3 protein. This table has approximately 110,000 distinct CDR3 sequences, 85% to 95% appearing once. The multiple sclerosis controls, all treatment-naive patients, had relapsing-remitting disease that was stable or active. Both CD4+ and CD8+ T cells were negatively isolated, and TEMRA cells underwent FACS enrichment.

The sample consisted of CD8+ T cells from PBMCs. This TCR was recovered from a human donor with multiple sclerosis. The rearrangement uses TRBV19 and TRBJ2-7; 8 bases match TRBD1. CDR3 DNA sequence: TGTGCCAGTAGCCCTGGACAGGGAGACTACGAGCAGTACTTC. This translates into CASSPGQGDYEQYF.